Listed below are T cell receptor beta chains from one sample, sequenced in a study of blood T cell repertoires in COVID-19. Using immunoSEQ multiplex PCR, the repertoire was profiled, and TCRdb retains in-frame clones only, with some absent. The repertoire has about 50,000 clones, 75% to 90% of them found once; the top ten carry almost 6.5%. The specimen sequenced was peripheral blood. These receptors all stem from a man aged 55 to 70 with acute or convalescent COVID-19. CDR3s include the opening cysteine and the closing phenylalanine or tryptophan. The order of the fields is V gene, J gene, clone size, CDR3 protein. Rows give clone size only sometimes, using once, few, many, or a class for an expanded clone.

v_call: TRBV10-3
j_call: TRBJ2-3
clone_size: -
cdr3_aa: CATSGTSGPDTQYF

v_call: TRBV30
j_call: TRBJ2-7
clone_size: few
cdr3_aa: CAWSVLVARQGTTYEQYF

v_call: TRBV13
j_call: TRBJ1-1
clone_size: -
cdr3_aa: CAGSLSSQVLNTEAFF

v_call: TRBV27
j_call: TRBJ2-7
clone_size: -
cdr3_aa: CASSLSFGTSAYEQYF

v_call: TRBV9
j_call: TRBJ1-1
clone_size: -
cdr3_aa: CASSVLSSTDTEAFF

v_call: TRBV7-2
j_call: TRBJ2-1
clone_size: -
cdr3_aa: CASSLMGTGSNEQFF

v_call: TRBV18
j_call: TRBJ1-1
clone_size: -
cdr3_aa: CASSPIERNTEAFF

v_call: TRBV2
j_call: TRBJ2-7
clone_size: -
cdr3_aa: CASSEEGAYEQYF

v_call: TRBV19
j_call: TRBJ1-1
clone_size: -
cdr3_aa: CASSIEGVKTEAFF

v_call: TRBV9
j_call: TRBJ2-1
clone_size: -
cdr3_aa: CASSSGLGQFF

v_call: TRBV4-1
j_call: TRBJ1-5
clone_size: -
cdr3_aa: CASSQVVGNQPQHF

v_call: TRBV30
j_call: TRBJ1-3
clone_size: -
cdr3_aa: CAWSGKGIAGNTIYF

v_call: TRBV7-2
j_call: TRBJ1-2
clone_size: -
cdr3_aa: CASSVTGIRYGYTF

v_call: TRBV29-1
j_call: TRBJ1-3
clone_size: -
cdr3_aa: CSVEGGTGNTIYF

v_call: TRBV4-1
j_call: TRBJ2-3
clone_size: few
cdr3_aa: CASSLFIIADTQYF

v_call: TRBV30
j_call: TRBJ2-5
clone_size: once
cdr3_aa: CAWSESVRLAGEEETQYF

v_call: TRBV5-1
j_call: TRBJ2-2
clone_size: -
cdr3_aa: CASSLGQGAGTGELFF

v_call: TRBV6-5
j_call: TRBJ2-7
clone_size: -
cdr3_aa: CASSYRTGGSYEQYF

v_call: TRBV4-1
j_call: TRBJ2-2
clone_size: -
cdr3_aa: CASSQVGLAGPNTGELFF

v_call: TRBV6-5
j_call: TRBJ1-2
clone_size: -
cdr3_aa: CASSFFGAGENGYTF

v_call: TRBV19
j_call: TRBJ1-1
clone_size: few
cdr3_aa: CASSLGTRGYTEAFF

v_call: TRBV28
j_call: TRBJ1-3
clone_size: -
cdr3_aa: CASSWAVVRNTIYF

v_call: TRBV5-1
j_call: TRBJ1-5
clone_size: -
cdr3_aa: CASSLIGEEGQPQHF

v_call: TRBV11-2
j_call: TRBJ2-6
clone_size: -
cdr3_aa: CASSLVPGQYSGANVLTF

v_call: TRBV28
j_call: TRBJ1-1
clone_size: -
cdr3_aa: CASISIGQNTEAFF

v_call: TRBV6-4
j_call: TRBJ2-2
clone_size: -
cdr3_aa: CASSVEGAITGELFF

v_call: TRBV7-3
j_call: TRBJ2-2
clone_size: -
cdr3_aa: CASGTPTGMGTGELFF

v_call: TRBV5-4
j_call: TRBJ2-5
clone_size: few
cdr3_aa: CASSDRTSGLHYF

v_call: TRBV2
j_call: TRBJ2-7
clone_size: -
cdr3_aa: CASLLAKTSLDYEQYF

v_call: TRBV30
j_call: TRBJ2-7
clone_size: -
cdr3_aa: CAWSVRQGLEQYF